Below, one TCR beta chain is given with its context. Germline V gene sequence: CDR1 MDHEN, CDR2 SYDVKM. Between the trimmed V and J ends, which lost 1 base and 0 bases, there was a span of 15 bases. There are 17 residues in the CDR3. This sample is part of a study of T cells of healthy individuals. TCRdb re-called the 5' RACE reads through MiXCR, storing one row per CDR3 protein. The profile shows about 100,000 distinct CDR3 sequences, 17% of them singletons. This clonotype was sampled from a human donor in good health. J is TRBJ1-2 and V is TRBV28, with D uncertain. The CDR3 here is CASSLSPDNIANYGYTF. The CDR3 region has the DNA TGTGCCAGCAGTTTATCGCCAGACAATATAGCTAACTATGGCTACACCTTC.